The source of this TCR beta chain is a study of cytomegalovirus exposure and HLA in healthy donors. Germline loops: CDR1 SGHRS, CDR2 YFSETQ. The ends lost 2 bases at V and 5 bases at J; junction bases unmatched: 8. CDR3 size: 15 residues. In the case of this clone: The antigen is unknown.

Study observations and caveats: What a later analysis showed was that several of the most significant clusters appeared linked to common viral pathogens. It was about 150 TCR beta chains that were listed as cytomegalovirus-associated. Productive rates of about 90% or about 30% were seen for most TCR beta V segments in an earlier analysis.

PCR amplification relied on 60 Vbeta primers (plus 13 Jbeta primers). TCRdb keeps only in-frame clones here, not all; method: immunoSEQ multiplex PCR. The repertoire has roughly 130,000 clones, 73% of them found once; the top ten carry around 1.2%. The V gene is TRBV5-1, the J gene TRBJ2-5, with 8 positions matching TRBD1. Material for sequencing was PBMCs. The clonotype originates from a woman between 35 and 50 years old in good health and CMV-seronegative. The CDR3, as DNA: TGCGCCAGCAGCTTATCCGGGACAGGAGAGGAGACCCAGTACTTC. Its translation: CASSLSGTGEETQYF.